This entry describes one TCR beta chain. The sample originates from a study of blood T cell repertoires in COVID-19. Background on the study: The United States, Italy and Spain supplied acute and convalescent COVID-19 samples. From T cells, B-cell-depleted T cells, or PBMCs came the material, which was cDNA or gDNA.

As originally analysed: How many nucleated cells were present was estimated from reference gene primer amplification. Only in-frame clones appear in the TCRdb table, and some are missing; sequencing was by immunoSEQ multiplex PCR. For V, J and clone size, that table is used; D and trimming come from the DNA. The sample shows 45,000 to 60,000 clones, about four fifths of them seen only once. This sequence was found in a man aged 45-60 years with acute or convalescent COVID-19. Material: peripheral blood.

Here the CDR3 reads CASSLGQGDTEAFF. The DNA for the CDR3 is TGTGCCAGCAGTTTGGGACAGGGAGACACTGAAGCTTTCTTT. This sequence joins TRBV28 and TRBJ1-1; 9 bases are shared with TRBD1. J was trimmed by 3 bases and V by 3 bases; bases with no gene match: 2. The germline gives CDR1 MDHEN, CDR2 SYDVKM. The CDR3 is 14 amino acids. The full variable domain, completed using reference TRBV28 and TRBJ1-1, is DVKVTQSSRYLVKRTGEKVFLECVQDMDHENMFWYRQDPGLGLRLIYFSYDVKMKEKGDIPEGYSVSREKKERFSLILESASTNQTSMYLCASSLGQGDTEAFFGQGTRLTVV.